These 32 T cell receptor beta chains originate from one sample sequenced in a study of shared clonotypes between healthy human individuals. Sequencing was performed with immunoSEQ multiplex PCR; in TCRdb, only in-frame clones are kept and a portion is missing. The repertoire holds some 490,000 clones, with more than 65% as singletons. Material for sequencing was PBMCs. These receptors all stem from a woman aged 35 to 49 in good health. Some clones in this sample may be carry-over from other donors' samples.

The V and J genes are TRBV19 and TRBJ1-5; no reliable D call. CDR3 size: 14 residues. Germline CDR1 and CDR2: LNHDA and SQIVND (reference sequence). Trimming pared 5 bases from V and 11 bases from J, leaving 19 bases between. The CDR3 bases are TGTGCCAGTAGTTGGTTGGGTGCAGGCTCGTCCCAGCATTTT. Protein product: CASSWLGAGSSQHF.

Details on this clone: A far larger clone differs by one base, so this is likely a read error. This chain joins TRBV7-2 and TRBJ2-5; 12 bases line up with TRBD2. In germline, CDR1 is SGHTA, CDR2 FQGNSA. This CDR3 has 15 residues. The CDR3 is CAGSLAGGGQETQYF. CDR3 DNA sequence: TGTGCCGGCAGCCTAGCGGGAGGGGGGCAAGAGACCCAGTACTTC. Variable domain in full (rest from reference TRBV7-2 and TRBJ2-5): GAGVSQSPSNKVTEKGKDVELRCDPISGHTALYWYRQSLGQGLEFLIYFQGNSAPDKSGLPSDRFSAERTGGSVSTLTIQRTQQEDSAVYLCAGSLAGGGQETQYFGPGTRLLVL.

Comments on this clone: One end of the junction fails to match germline, which may point to a read error. The V and J genes are TRBV5-5 and TRBJ2-5; 8 bases align to TRBD2. The CDR3 is 17 residues long. Germline V gene lookup returns CDR1 SGHKS and CDR2 YYEKEE (reference sequence). The CDR3 region is CASSLGLAGFSGETQYF. In DNA, the CDR3 is TGTGCCAGCAGTTTGGGCCTAGCGGGCTTCTCCGGGGAGACCCAGTACTTC. Together with reference TRBV5-5 and TRBJ2-5, the CDR3 gives the full variable domain: DAGVTQSPTHLIKTRGQQVTLRCSPISGHKSVSWYQQVLGQGPQFIFQYYEKEERGRGNFPDRFSARQFPNYSSELNVNALLLGDSALYLCASSLGLAGFSGETQYFGPGTRLLVL.

The rearrangement joins TRBV5-5 to TRBJ2-7; 8 nucleotides agree with TRBD1. This CDR3 comprises 14 residues. CDR1 and CDR2 from the germline V gene are SGHKS and YYEKEE (reference sequence). V dropped 3 bases and J dropped 4; count of bases not matched to a gene: 6. The CDR3 protein is CASSWTGQSYEQYF. The CDR3 coding sequence is TGTGCCAGCAGCTGGACAGGGCAATCGTACGAGCAGTACTTC.

This clone was recorded only once. The genes are TRBV9 and TRBJ2-6, with TRBD2 identical over 11 bases. The CDR3 covers 18 residues. V was pared by 3 bases and J by 0 bases, with 5 bases of the junction left unmatched. CDR1 SGDLS and CDR2 YYNGEE come from the germline V gene. DNA for the CDR3: TGTGCCAGCAGCGCGGGACTAGCGGTATTCTCTGGGGCCAACGTCCTGACTTTC. Translating gives CASSAGLAVFSGANVLTF.

Concerning this clone: At one end the junction does not follow the germline gene, possibly because of a read error. This rearrangement joins TRBV6-5 to TRBJ2-7; perhaps D is TRBD1 or TRBD2 (6 bases each). The germline CDR1 and CDR2 sequences are MNHEY and SVGAGI. This CDR3 has 13 amino acids. CDR3 sequence: CTSSLVGGHEQYF. In DNA form, the CDR3 reads TGTACCAGCAGCCTTGTGGGGGGCCACGAGCAGTACTTC.

The V call is TRBV30, the J call TRBJ1-2; a possible D gene is TRBD1 (6 bases). V lost 1 base, J lost 4 bases, and 7 bases lay in between. From germline, CDR1 is GTSNPN and CDR2 SVGIG (reference sequence). The CDR3 spans 12 residues. CDR3 bases: TGTGCCTGGAGTGACAGGGCCTATGGCTACACCTTC. This sequence encodes CAWSDRAYGYTF.

The chain combines TRBV21-1 with TRBJ2-7; TRBD2, as called in the table, went unchecked against the DNA. TRBV21-1 has pseudogene status. The CDR3 contains 16 residues. The CDR3 DNA sequence: TGTGCCAGCAACGGTCTGGCCGGGCGGGAAAATTACGAGCAGTACTTC. Protein: CASNGLAGRENYEQYF.

Worth noting for this clone: A far more abundant clone sits one base away, making this likely a read error. The J gene is TRBJ1-3, the V gene TRBV18; TRBD1 aligns across 7 bases. V trimming: 4 bases; J trimming: 0 bases; junction bases outside the gene matches: 6. This CDR3 spans 16 amino acids. Germline V gene sequence: CDR1 KGHSH, CDR2 LQKENI. CDR3 bases: TGTGCCAGCTCACTACAGGGGACGAACTCTGGAAACACCATATATTTT. Translated: CASSLQGTNSGNTIYF.

This clone was observed once. This chain connects TRBV7-2 to TRBJ2-3; 7 positions agree with TRBD2. The germline V gene has CDR1 SGHTA and CDR2 FQGNSA. This CDR3 spans 15 amino acids. Trimming at V came to 2 bases and at J to 0 bases, leaving 2 bases not matched to a gene. This chain's CDR3 is CASSLQGLSTDTQYF. CDR3 bases: TGTGCCAGCAGCTTACAGGGACTAAGCACAGATACGCAGTATTTT.

The chain is built from TRBV2 and TRBJ2-5; 12 nucleotides align to TRBD2. The CDR3 has 17 amino acids. The trim removed 3 bases at V and 2 bases at J, leaving 7 bases unmatched. Germline V gene lookup returns CDR1 SNHLY and CDR2 FYNNEI. CDR3 bases: TGTGCCAGCAGTGATCCGGGACTAGCGGGCAAACAAGAGACCCAGTACTTC. It codes for CASSDPGLAGKQETQYF.

The chain couples TRBV10-3 to TRBJ2-7; 9 bases match TRBD1. This CDR3 is 13 amino acids long. J gave up 1 base and V 8 bases, and 3 bases lay outside the gene matches. Germline V lookup: CDR1 ENHRY, CDR2 SYGVKD. The CDR3 bases are TGTGCCATCGGGACAGGGAGGTCCTACGAGCAGTACTTC. The encoded protein is CAIGTGRSYEQYF.

The chain is built from TRBV15 and TRBJ2-1; D gene uncertain. Trimming removed 0 bases from V and 0 bases from J, with 9 bases in between. CDR3 length: 16 residues. The germline CDR1 and CDR2 sequences are LNHNV and YYDKDF (reference sequence). The CDR3 loop reads CATSRDPARSYNEQFF. The CDR3, as DNA: TGTGCCACCAGCAGAGACCCAGCGCGCTCCTACAATGAGCAGTTCTTC.

This clone was observed a few times. The CDR3 sequence: CASSRGTGYEQYF. Here the CDR3 DNA reads TGTGCCAGCAGCCGCGGGACAGGCTACGAGCAGTACTTC. The V gene is TRBV13, the J gene TRBJ2-7; TRBD1 aligns across 8 bases. Germline-derived CDR1 and CDR2 are PRHDT and FYEKMQ (reference sequence). CDR3 size: 13 residues. J gave up 3 bases and V 5 bases, and 3 bases lay outside the gene matches.

This clone was observed a few times. The V and J genes are TRBV19 and TRBJ1-4, with 7 bases that match TRBD1. The V segment lost 4 bases and the J segment 3 bases; nucleotides outside the gene matches: 5. Germline V gene sequence: CDR1 LNHDA, CDR2 SQIVND (reference sequence). This CDR3 is built from 15 residues. Here the CDR3 DNA reads TGTGCCAGTAGTACAGGGGGGGCCGCTAATGAAAAACTGTTTTTT. Its protein is CASSTGGAANEKLFF.

V gene TRBV28 combines with J gene TRBJ2-1; 8 nucleotides agree with TRBD2. The CDR3 has 14 residues. V was pared by 5 bases and J by 9 bases, with 9 bases of the junction left unmatched. CDR1 and CDR2 from the germline V gene are MDHEN and SYDVKM. The CDR3 sequence is CASSPPGGLGEQFF. CDR3 DNA: TGTGCCAGCAGTCCCCCGGGAGGGTTAGGTGAGCAGTTCTTC.

V gene TRBV6-5 combines with J gene TRBJ2-2; the D is unclear. The V and J ends lost 8 bases and 7 bases respectively, with 14 bases between them. Germline V gives CDR1 MNHEY, CDR2 SVGAGI. The CDR3 sequence is 13 residues long. In DNA, the CDR3 is TGTGCCAGCGTTGGTATATTTGGCGGGGAGCTGTTTTTT. Protein product: CASVGIFGGELFF.

A few counts support this clone. This likely came from a read error, as a far larger clone is one base away. V usage is TRBV29-1 and J usage is TRBJ1-3; D is unresolved. V was trimmed by 7 bases and J by 6 bases, leaving 16 bases between them. The germline gives CDR1 SQVTM, CDR2 ANQGSEA. This CDR3 has 13 amino acids. The CDR3 DNA reads TGCAGCGGTGGTAGGGCAGACGTAAACACCATATATTTT. Amino acids: CSGGRADVNTIYF.

The rearrangement uses TRBV5-6 and TRBJ2-5, with 9 bases lining up with TRBD2. Germline V lookup: CDR1 SGHDT, CDR2 YYEEEE. Trimming at V came to 0 bases and at J to 6 bases, leaving 9 bases not matched to a gene. The CDR3 contains 16 residues. Here the CDR3 DNA reads TGTGCCAGCAGCTTGGCCGGGAGACTAGCGGAGAAGACCCAGTACTTC. Protein sequence: CASSLAGRLAEKTQYF.

The V gene is TRBV6-5, the J gene TRBJ2-3, with no clear D. The CDR3 extends over 15 amino acids. The V end was cut by 0 bases, the J end by 2 bases, with 9 bases between. Per the germline V gene, CDR1 is MNHEY and CDR2 is SVGAGI. The CDR3 region has the DNA TGTGCCAGCAGTTACTCGCGACACCCCACAGATACGCAGTATTTT. Translated, it gives CASSYSRHPTDTQYF.

This clone was seen a handful of times. The V gene is TRBV4-1, the J gene TRBJ1-2, with 8 bases that match TRBD1. The CDR3 length is 18 residues. The V and J ends lost 2 bases and 6 bases, in that order; junction bases with no gene match: 17. Looked up from germline, CDR1 is MGHRA and CDR2 is YSYEKL. The CDR3, as DNA: TGCGCCAGCAGCCAACTTCCCGGGACAGGAGTTTACACGGATGGCTACACCTTC. Its protein product is CASSQLPGTGVYTDGYTF.

The V and J genes are TRBV27 and TRBJ2-1; 9 bases match TRBD1. The V gene end was trimmed by 6 bases and the J gene end by 9 bases; junction bases not matched to a gene: 9. Germline CDR1 and CDR2: MNHEY and SMNVEV (reference sequence). CDR3 length: 14 amino acids. The CDR3 loop reads CASSRDRVFVEQFF. DNA of the CDR3: TGTGCCAGCAGCCGGGACAGGGTGTTTGTTGAGCAGTTCTTC.

This sequence joins TRBV7-9 and TRBJ2-1; 7 nucleotides line up with TRBD1. CDR1 is SEHNR, CDR2 FQNEAQ, per germline (reference sequence). Trimming cost V 5 bases and J 5 bases; bases outside gene matches: 12. The CDR3 has 16 amino acids. As DNA, the CDR3 is TGTGCCAGCAGCCCCTGGGACAGTACCGAGGACAATGAGCAGTTCTTC. Protein product: CASSPWDSTEDNEQFF.

As regards this clone: A far larger clone is one base from this, pointing to a likely read error. Other DNA sequences in this specimen translate into the identical CDR3. The V call is TRBV4-1, the J call TRBJ1-2; D may be TRBD1 (6 bases). There are 16 residues in the CDR3. Looked up from germline, CDR1 is MGHRA and CDR2 is YSYEKL. The CDR3 sequence: CASSQEGGDSARGYTF. CDR3 sequence (DNA): TGCGCCAGCAGCCAAGAGGGGGGCGACAGCGCGCGGGGCTACACCTTT.

The chain employs TRBV2 and TRBJ2-2; D might be TRBD1 (5 bases). This CDR3 is 13 amino acids long. Germline V gene data show CDR1 as SNHLY and CDR2 as FYNNEI. V lost 7 bases and J 5 bases, leaving 11 bases between the germline ends. The CDR3: CASKKGPTGELFF. The DNA for the CDR3 is TGTGCCAGCAAGAAGGGGCCGACCGGGGAGCTGTTTTTT.

The chain couples TRBV29-1 to TRBJ2-1; 12 bases are a match to TRBD2. The germline CDR1 and CDR2 sequences are SQVTM and ANQGSEA. V lost 6 bases, J lost 5 bases, and 8 bases stayed unmatched. CDR3 length: 15 amino acids. The CDR3 coding sequence is TGCAGCGTCACCCTAGCGGGAGGGCCGGACAATGAGCAGTTCTTC. This sequence encodes CSVTLAGGPDNEQFF.

The chain has TRBV27 and TRBJ1-2; TRBD1 agrees at 7 bases. Germline assignment: CDR1 MNHEY and CDR2 SMNVEV (reference sequence). The CDR3 contains 14 residues. V shed 6 bases and J 8 bases; nucleotides not matched to a gene: 12. CDR3 DNA sequence: TGTGCCAGCAGCTACAGGGGCCAACGGGGGGGCTACACCTTC. This sequence encodes CASSYRGQRGGYTF.

This clone was counted many times. Other DNA variants within this sample encode the same CDR3. The chain combines TRBV11-2 with TRBJ2-3; D call uncertain. This CDR3 contains 13 residues. Germline CDR1 SGHAT, CDR2 FQNNGV. Trimming took off 3 bases at V and 5 bases at J, with 9 bases between the two ends. This CDR3 is CASSLAPRDTQYF. As DNA, the CDR3 is TGTGCCAGCAGCTTGGCCCCCAGAGATACGCAGTATTTT. The variable domain in full, completed from reference TRBV11-2 and TRBJ2-3, reads EAGVAQSPRYKIIEKRQSVAFWCNPISGHATLYWYQQILGQGPKLLIQFQNNGVVDDSQLPKDRFSAERLKGVDSTLKIQPAKLEDSAVYLCASSLAPRDTQYFGPGTRLTVL.

This clone was seen repeatedly, ten times or more. Distinct nucleotide sequences in the sample also encode this CDR3. V and J are TRBV29-1 and TRBJ1-2; 12 bases line up with TRBD1. CDR1 is SQVTM and CDR2 is ANQGSEA in the germline V gene. V trimming: 0 bases; J trimming: 8 bases; junction bases outside the gene matches: 7. This CDR3 spans 15 amino acids. The CDR3: CSVEDRGQGAEGYTF. Written as DNA, the CDR3 is TGCAGCGTTGAAGATAGGGGACAGGGGGCGGAAGGCTACACCTTC.

Concerning this clone itself: With a far larger clone one base away, a read error is the likely cause. At the DNA level, this CDR3 is encoded by other sequences in the same sample as well. The rearrangement joins TRBV5-4 to TRBJ1-1; D is possibly TRBD1 (5 bases). The CDR3 runs 16 residues. Germline CDR1 SGHNT, CDR2 YYREEE (reference sequence). The CDR3 DNA sequence: TGTGCCAGCAGCTTGGCCCCGGGGGAGAAGGGCACTGAGGCTTTCTTT. Its translation is CASSLAPGEKGTEAFF.

The chain combines TRBV9 with TRBJ2-5; a possible D gene is TRBD2 (6 bases). V was cut by 4 bases and J by 5 bases, with 18 bases left in between. Germline values: CDR1 SGDLS, CDR2 YYNGEE. There are 15 residues in the CDR3. CDR3 protein: CASSLRSGSGETQYF. The CDR3 DNA follows: TGTGCCAGCAGCCTAAGGTCCGGGAGTGGTGAGACCCAGTACTTC. Together with reference TRBV9 and TRBJ2-5, the CDR3 gives the full variable domain: DSGVTQTPKHLITATGQRVTLRCSPRSGDLSVYWYQQSLDQGLQFLIQYYNGEERAKGNILERFSAQQFPDLHSELNLSSLELGDSALYFCASSLRSGSGETQYFGPGTRLLVL.

This clone has only one observation. This clone may be a read error of a much larger clone one base away. The chain recombines TRBV5-1 with TRBJ2-3, with 14 bases matching TRBD2. This CDR3 contains 16 residues. Germline V CDR1 and CDR2: SGHRS, YFSETQ. CDR3 residues: CSSSLGLAGVVDTQYF. CDR3 in DNA: TGCTCCAGCAGCTTGGGACTAGCGGGAGTTGTAGATACGCAGTATTTT.